The clone carrying this T cell receptor beta chain was seen only once. Measured with immunoSEQ multiplex PCR; TCRdb has only the in-frame clones, and not every one. Here the sample spans more than 100,000 clones, 60% to 85% being singletons. The data belong to a study of blood T cell repertoires in COVID-19. Germline trimming cut 7 bases from V and 7 bases from J; bases unmatched to any gene: 17. CDR3 length: 16 amino acids. CDR1 and CDR2 (germline): SGHAT, FQDESV (reference sequence). The sample was peripheral blood. The clonotype comes from a man aged 70-80 years with acute or convalescent COVID-19. The rearrangement joins TRBV11-1 to TRBJ2-5; 8 bases match TRBD2. CDR3 residues: CASTPFAGTSFRTQYF. CDR3 coding DNA: TGTGCCAGCACCCCATTTGCGGGGACTAGTTTCAGGACCCAGTACTTC.